This T cell receptor (beta chain) was captured in a study of Ad26.COV2.S vaccination and SARS-CoV-2 variants. The overall study: The vaccine Ad26.COV2.S was put into the muscle once, or twice with 56 days between.

On this clone: What it binds is not known.

Clones were sequenced by immunoSEQ multiplex PCR, and TCRdb holds only the in-frame ones, with some missing. This sample has about 320,000 clones; about 85% occur once, and the top ten carry approximately 2.2%. Treatment specified: some 20 received Ad26.COV2.S at low or high dose, single or two shots; about 5 received placebo; per-sample allocation not given. Samples came from day 63 after the first vaccine or placebo injection. The donor's status was that of an adult aged 18-55 years in Boston. The study's findings and limits: Vaccinated and placebo-treated recipients had similar non-spike TCR breadth.

The receptor was derived from a person between 18 and 59 years old who received the Ad26.COV2.S COVID-19 vaccine or a placebo. The specimen comprised peripheral blood, sampled in a trial of Ad26.COV2.S vaccine versus placebo.

CDR3 protein: CASSPLGRGETQYF. The CDR3 DNA reads as TGTGCCAGCAGCCCCTTAGGGAGGGGAGAGACCCAGTACTTC. The rearrangement uses TRBV5-4 and TRBJ2-5; 7 bases fit TRBD2. The CDR3 runs to 14 residues. V lost 4 bases, J lost 4 bases, and 7 bases stayed unmatched. From germline, CDR1 is SGHNT and CDR2 YYREEE (reference sequence).